What follows are 21 T cell receptor beta chains derived from one specimen sequenced in a study of tumor-infiltrating lymphocytes in primary liver carcinoma. It was unsorted whole blood that yielded blood RNA, and germline DNA was also extracted. The template, approximately 500 ng total RNA, yielded TCR beta cDNA made with a constant-region primer. Amplification in three nested multiplex PCR rounds with slightly modified ARM-PCR gave rise to TCR beta libraries. A C-beta reverse primer was combined with TRBV1-TRBV30 forward primers in the first two PCR rounds, and each round had ten to eleven cycles. MiXCR, applied by TCRdb to the multiplex PCR reads, yields one record per CDR3 protein. This sample carries a few hundred thousand distinct CDR3 sequences, roughly 60% of them seen once, and the ten largest clones take 15% to 20%. The sample taken for sequencing was peripheral blood. The receptors were sampled from a woman aged 25 to 39 with primary liver carcinoma and hepatitis B virus infection.

A note on this clonotype: The conserved closing phenylalanine or tryptophan is absent in this CDR3, likely reflecting a read error. The chain is built from TRBV5-5 and TRBJ2-3; 12 bases fit TRBD2. Trimming at V came to 1 base and at J to 5 bases, leaving 2 bases not matched to a gene. This CDR3 comprises 15 residues. Germline CDR1 reads SGHKS; CDR2 reads YYEKEE (reference sequence). The CDR3: CASSLRLAGVDTQYI. The CDR3 DNA follows: TGTGCCAGCAGCTTGAGACTAGCGGGGGTAGATACGCAGTATATT.

Note on this clonotype: With a much larger clone just one base away, this may be a read error. The chain couples TRBV6-5 to TRBJ2-2, with a weak D call TRBD1 (5 bases). The CDR3 is 13 residues long. CDR1 and CDR2 from the germline V gene are MNHEY and SVGAGI. The CDR3 loop is CAAGLWGTWELFF. The CDR3 region has the DNA TGTGCCGCCGGCCTGTGGGGCACCTGGGAGCTGTTTTTT.

Note on this clonotype: One end of the junction varies from germline; a read error may be responsible. The chain has TRBV6-5 and TRBJ2-7; unclear D gene. The CDR3 extends over 15 amino acids. Per the germline V gene, CDR1 is MNHEY and CDR2 is SVGAGI. CDR3 DNA: TGTGCCAGCGGTTACGAGGACGGCAGCTCCTACGAGCAGTACTTC. Amino acid sequence: CASGYEDGSSYEQYF.

This clonotype has just a few counts. V usage is TRBV28 and J usage is TRBJ2-2; D remains unclear. V lost 5 bases and J 6 bases, leaving 7 bases between the germline ends. The CDR3 is 12 residues long. CDR1 is MDHEN and CDR2 is SYDVKM in the germline V gene. Here the CDR3 reads CASSLLPGELFF. The CDR3 DNA is TGTGCCAGCAGTCTCCTTCCCGGGGAGCTGTTTTTT.

The count of this clonotype is one. One junction end does not reproduce the germline sequence, and a read error may be involved. This rearrangement joins TRBV11-2 to TRBJ1-1; D is unresolved. The CDR3 totals 13 residues. From germline, CDR1 is SGHAT and CDR2 FQNNGV. In nucleotides, the CDR3 is TGTGCCAGCAGCTTGGTGGGCTCCACTGAAACTTTCTTT. It yields the protein CASSLVGSTETFF.

Worth noting for this clonotype: One junction end disagrees with the germline gene, perhaps due to a read error. V gene TRBV11-1 combines with J gene TRBJ2-1; 11 nucleotides match TRBD2. This CDR3 comprises 15 residues. Germline-derived CDR1 and CDR2 are SGHAT and FQDESV (reference sequence). The CDR3 loop reads CASSLAGGIYNEQFF. The CDR3 nucleotides read TGTGCCAGCAGTTTAGCGGGAGGGATCTACAATGAGCAGTTCTTC.

Points on this clonotype: At one of its ends the junction is not consistent with the germline gene, which may arise from a read error. V usage is TRBV11-2 and J usage is TRBJ2-1; 7 positions match TRBD2. The CDR3 sequence is 22 residues long. The germline gives CDR1 SGHAT, CDR2 FQNNGV. As DNA, the CDR3 is TGTGCCAGCAGCTTAGGAAGGCCTCACAGAGTAGCGGGCCTTAGCTCCTATAATGAGCAGTTCTTC. Encoded protein: CASSLGRPHRVAGLSSYNEQFF.

A note on this clonotype: A junction boundary mismatches the germline segment, possibly from a read error. The J gene is TRBJ2-2, the V gene TRBV10-2; TRBD2 is a possible D gene (5 bases). The CDR3 is 15 residues long. CDR1 and CDR2 (germline): WSHSY, SAAADI. CDR3 region: CASSEWTVNTGELLF. Here the CDR3 DNA reads TGCGCCAGCAGTGAGTGGACTGTGAACACCGGGGAGCTGCTTTTT.

V gene TRBV7-9 combines with J gene TRBJ1-2; weak D call: TRBD1 (6 bases). CDR3 length equals 15 residues. From germline, CDR1 is SEHNR and CDR2 FQNEAQ (reference sequence). Trimming left V 6 bases short and J 8 bases short, with 22 bases between. CDR3 sequence reads: CASRNPEAGARGYTF. The CDR3 DNA reads TGTGCCAGCAGGAATCCTGAAGCGGGGGCGCGGGGCTACACCTTC. Full variable domain (outside the CDR3, taken from reference TRBV7-9 and TRBJ1-2): DTGVSQNPRHKITKRGQNVTFRCDPISEHNRLYWYRQTLGQGPEFLTYFQNEAQLEKSRLLSDRFSAERPKGSFSTLEIQRTEQGDSAMYLCASRNPEAGARGYTFGSGTRLTVV.

The table lists this clonotype with many counts. The chain uses TRBV12-3 or TRBV12-4 and TRBJ1-1; D remains ambiguous. With 1 base removed from V and 5 bases from J, the gap between germline ends came to 8 bases. This CDR3 is built from 13 residues. The CDR3 reads CASSLGEVTEAFF. The CDR3 DNA reads as TGTGCCAGCAGTTTAGGGGAGGTGACTGAAGCTTTCTTT.

The rearrangement links TRBV7-2 to TRBJ2-7, with 11 bases fitting TRBD1. Germline V CDR1 and CDR2: SGHTA, FQGNSA. This CDR3 has 14 residues. J lost 4 bases, V lost 4 bases, and 3 bases had no gene match. CDR3 in amino acids: CASSSGTGGYEQYF. CDR3 in DNA: TGTGCCAGCAGCTCCGGGACAGGGGGATACGAGCAGTACTTC.

As regards this clonotype: The junction departs from the called germline gene at one end, perhaps through a read error. V usage is TRBV7-9 and J usage is TRBJ2-1; tentative D call: TRBD2 (6 bases). From germline, CDR1 is SEHNR and CDR2 FQNEAQ (reference sequence). The CDR3 runs to 17 residues. The CDR3 DNA follows: TGTGCCGGCAGCTCTATGACTAGTGGGAGGTACGACAATGAGCAGTTCTTC. Residues: CAGSSMTSGRYDNEQFF. The whole variable domain, filled in from reference TRBV7-9 and TRBJ2-1, reads DTGVSQNPRHKITKRGQNVTFRCDPISEHNRLYWYRQTLGQGPEFLTYFQNEAQLEKSRLLSDRFSAERPKGSFSTLEIQRTEQGDSAMYLCAGSSMTSGRYDNEQFFGPGTRLTVL.

A remark on this clonotype: A read error is likely, as this CDR3 ends without the conserved phenylalanine or tryptophan. This chain links TRBV29-1 with TRBJ2-6, with no clear D. Trimming took 6 bases from V and 0 from J, leaving 3 bases between them. The germline CDR1 and CDR2 sequences are SQVTM and ANQGSEA. CDR3 size: 12 residues. CDR3 amino acids: CSVNSGANVLTI. The CDR3 DNA reads TGCAGCGTCAACTCTGGGGCCAACGTCCTGACTATC.

This clonotype was seen at least ten times. This chain connects TRBV6-2 or TRBV6-3 to TRBJ2-1, with 12 nucleotides matching TRBD2. With 2 bases clipped from V and 7 bases from J, the junction kept 9 bases outside the gene matches. Germline V gene lookup returns CDR1 MNHEY and CDR2 SVGEGT. This CDR3 has 17 residues. DNA of the CDR3: TGTGCCAGCAGTTACGCAACTAGCGGGAGGTTAGGGAATGAGCAGTTCTTC. It is translated as CASSYATSGRLGNEQFF.

With respect to this clonotype: This may be a read error, as it is one base from a much larger clone. The CDR3 does not end in the conserved phenylalanine or tryptophan, so this is likely a read error. The J gene is TRBJ1-5, the V gene TRBV6-2 or TRBV6-3; 8 bases map to TRBD1. Germline loops: CDR1 MNHEY, CDR2 SVGEGT. CDR3 size: 16 residues. Trimming cost V 2 bases and J 7 bases; bases outside gene matches: 10. In DNA form, the CDR3 reads TGTGCCAGCAGTTACCTCGGACAGGGAGATGGACAGCCCCAGCATGTT. It is translated as CASSYLGQGDGQPQHV.

About this clonotype itself: The conserved closing phenylalanine or tryptophan is absent in this CDR3, likely reflecting a read error. It is unclear where the CDR3 begins or ends on the DNA, so no DNA is shown, and the CDR3 is as TCRdb lists it. The gene calls are TRBV11-3 and TRBJ1-4; whether TRBD1, the table's D call, matches the DNA was not checked. The CDR3 is 15 residues long, ends included. The V gene's germline CDR1 is SGHNT and CDR2 YENEEA. The CDR3 is CASSRNRGANEKLYS.

The genes are TRBV6-6 and TRBJ1-5; D is possibly TRBD1 (5 bases). The CDR3 loop spans 14 amino acids. CDR1 and CDR2 (germline): MNHNY, SVGAGI (reference sequence). V was trimmed by 7 bases and J by 9 bases, leaving 19 bases between them. CDR3 in amino acids: CASTMGQTEGPQHF. The DNA for the CDR3 is TGTGCCAGCACCATGGGGCAGACAGAGGGGCCCCAGCATTTT.

To note about this clonotype: This may stem from a read error, because a much larger clone lies one nucleotide away. J is TRBJ2-5 and V is TRBV6-5, with 12 bases aligning to TRBD2. CDR3 size: 17 residues. The germline CDR1 and CDR2 sequences are MNHEY and SVGAGI. CDR3 in amino acids: CAGSYARTSGAQETQYF. CDR3 in DNA: TGTGCCGGCAGTTACGCCCGGACTAGCGGGGCCCAAGAGACCCAGTACTTC.

The J gene is TRBJ2-7, the V gene TRBV28, with 7 bases identical to TRBD2. Germline V CDR1 and CDR2: MDHEN, SYDVKM. With 2 bases clipped from V and 4 bases from J, the junction kept 8 bases outside the gene matches. This CDR3 contains 15 residues. The CDR3 DNA sequence: TGTGCCAGCAGTTTAATAGGGGCTAGCGGTTACGAGCAGTACTTC. Translating gives CASSLIGASGYEQYF.

The sample holds many counts of this clonotype. V and J are TRBV10-3 and TRBJ2-7; TRBD1 agrees at 10 bases. The germline CDR1 and CDR2 sequences are ENHRY and SYGVKD. Germline trimming cut 4 bases from V and 3 bases from J; bases unmatched to any gene: 0. The CDR3 contains 13 residues. Here the CDR3 reads CAISGTGGYEQYF. The CDR3 DNA follows: TGTGCCATCAGTGGGACAGGGGGCTACGAGCAGTACTTC.

The J gene is TRBJ2-1, the V gene TRBV19, with a weak D call TRBD1 (6 bases). The CDR3 sequence is 16 residues long. Germline CDR1 is LNHDA and CDR2 is SQIVND (reference sequence). V was shortened by 6 bases and J by 8 bases, with 23 bases between the two germline ends. CDR3 in DNA: TGTGCCAGTAGACATGAATCGGCCCAGGGGAACGATGAGCAGTTCTTC. This gives the protein CASRHESAQGNDEQFF.